The 14 T cell receptor beta chains listed next were all sequenced from one sample in a study of response to subunit inactivated influenza vaccine. Via MiXCR, TCRdb re-called the RT-PCR reads, giving one row per CDR3 protein. The data show roughly 500,000 distinct CDR3 sequences, 16% seen once. The specimen comprised CD4+ T cells sorted from PBMCs, sampled about 24 months after vaccination. Receptors originate from a man aged 50-75 years who received an inactivated influenza vaccine.

The V gene is TRBV7-2, the J gene TRBJ2-1, with D perhaps matching TRBD2 (5 bases). Germline V lookup: CDR1 SGHTA, CDR2 FQGNSA. V shed 0 bases and J shed 4 bases, with 10 bases lying between them. This CDR3 comprises 15 residues. Written as DNA, the CDR3 is TGTGCCAGCAGCTTAGCGCATTCGGGATACAATGAGCAGTTCTTC. This translates into CASSLAHSGYNEQFF.

This clonotype was seen only a few times. The V and J genes are TRBV12-3 or TRBV12-4 and TRBJ2-2; 10 bases align to TRBD1. J gave up 4 bases and V 1 base, and 3 bases lay outside the gene matches. This CDR3 comprises 16 residues. As DNA, the CDR3 is TGTGCCAGCAGTTTAGAGGGACAGGGGCGCACCGGGGAGCTGTTTTTT. It specifies CASSLEGQGRTGELFF.

This clonotype was picked up a small number of times. The chain combines TRBV7-9 with TRBJ1-2; D remains unclear. V gave up 4 bases and J gave up 10 bases, with 10 bases separating them. Germline CDR1 reads SEHNR; CDR2 reads FQNEAQ (reference sequence). This CDR3 has 11 amino acids. This CDR3 is CASSSWMDYTF. The CDR3 nucleotides read TGTGCCAGCAGCTCATGGATGGACTACACCTTC. The complete variable domain, with remaining parts taken from reference TRBV7-9 and TRBJ1-2, reads DTGVSQNPRHKITKRGQNVTFRCDPISEHNRLYWYRQTLGQGPEFLTYFQNEAQLEKSRLLSDRFSAERPKGSFSTLEIQRTEQGDSAMYLCASSSWMDYTFGSGTRLTVV.

A few counts support this clonotype. V is TRBV12-3 or TRBV12-4 and J is TRBJ1-2, with D possibly matching TRBD1 (5 bases). CDR3 size: 13 residues. V was shortened by 4 bases and J by 7 bases, with 13 bases between the two germline ends. CDR3 sequence (DNA): TGTGCCAGCAGTTCCCGTGGCAGGGTTGGCTACACCTTC. The encoded protein is CASSSRGRVGYTF.

This clonotype was seen many times. The chain couples TRBV2 to TRBJ2-4, with 7 bases aligning to TRBD2. The CDR3 totals 15 residues. Germline trimming cut 7 bases from V and 4 bases from J; bases unmatched to any gene: 10. Germline V lookup: CDR1 SNHLY, CDR2 FYNNEI. Here the CDR3 reads CASMQLALGKNIQYF. In DNA, the CDR3 is TGTGCCAGCATGCAACTAGCGCTAGGTAAAAACATTCAGTACTTC.

CDR3 nucleotides: TGCGCCAGCAGCCCGGGACAGGAAAATTACAATGAGCAGTTCTTC. This sequence encodes CASSPGQENYNEQFF. The chain carries TRBV5-1 and TRBJ2-1; 8 nucleotides match TRBD1. The germline CDR1 and CDR2 sequences are SGHRS and YFSETQ. V was pared by 4 bases and J by 4 bases, with 7 bases of the junction left unmatched. The CDR3 covers 15 residues. The full variable domain, with the rest looked up from reference TRBV5-1 and TRBJ2-1, is KAGVTQTPRYLIKTRGQQVTLSCSPISGHRSVSWYQQTPGQGLQFLFEYFSETQRNKGNFPGRFSGRQFSNSRSEMNVSTLELGDSALYLCASSPGQENYNEQFFGPGTRLTVL.

V and J are TRBV24-1 and TRBJ2-1, with 7 bases aligning to TRBD2. V dropped 3 bases and J dropped 0; count of bases not matched to a gene: 7. The CDR3 contains 17 residues. Germline V CDR1 and CDR2: KGHDR, SFDVKD. In nucleotides, the CDR3 is TGTGCCACCAGTGATCGAACCGGGAGGAGCTCCTACAATGAGCAGTTCTTC. It is translated as CATSDRTGRSSYNEQFF.

The chain carries TRBV7-8 and TRBJ1-6; 7 bases fit TRBD1. The CDR3 is 15 amino acids. Looked up from germline, CDR1 is SGHVS and CDR2 is FQNEAQ. Trimming at V came to 5 bases and at J to 6 bases, leaving 7 bases not matched to a gene. CDR3 region: CASSPWDSTNSPLHF. The CDR3 bases are TGTGCCAGCAGCCCTTGGGACAGTACTAATTCACCCCTCCACTTT.

The chain employs TRBV20-1 and TRBJ1-1; D is uncertain. Trimming took off 0 bases at V and 3 bases at J, with 11 bases between the two ends. The germline V gene encodes CDR1 DFQATT and CDR2 SNEGSKA (reference sequence). CDR3 length equals 14 residues. This CDR3 reads CSAREPGFDTEAFF. Here the CDR3 DNA reads TGCAGTGCTAGAGAACCGGGGTTCGACACTGAAGCTTTCTTT.

This clonotype was recorded many times. V usage is TRBV20-1 and J usage is TRBJ2-1; 8 bases agree with TRBD2. CDR1 DFQATT and CDR2 SNEGSKA come from the germline V gene (reference sequence). The V gene end was trimmed by 8 bases and the J gene end by 7 bases; junction bases not matched to a gene: 10. The CDR3 totals 13 residues. This CDR3 is CSSTPGGVNEQFF. Written as DNA, the CDR3 is TGCAGTTCGACACCGGGGGGGGTAAATGAGCAGTTCTTC.

CDR3 sequence reads: CASSLGTSGGFNEQYF. The CDR3 region has the DNA TGTGCCAGCAGTTTAGGAACTAGCGGGGGGTTTAACGAGCAGTACTTC. The chain joins TRBV28 to TRBJ2-7; TRBD2 agrees at 12 bases. The J segment lost 5 bases and the V segment lost 2 bases, leaving 7 bases of the junction unmatched. The V gene's germline CDR1 is MDHEN and CDR2 SYDVKM. This CDR3 spans 16 amino acids.

The V call is TRBV20-1, the J call TRBJ2-3; 7 bases align to TRBD1. CDR1 is DFQATT, CDR2 SNEGSKA, per germline (reference sequence). The CDR3 contains 13 residues. V was pared by 3 bases and J by 2 bases, with 2 bases of the junction left unmatched. The DNA for the CDR3 is TGCAGTGCTAGGACAGGGAACACAGATACGCAGTATTTT. Its translation is CSARTGNTDTQYF.

The V and J genes are TRBV11-2 and TRBJ2-7; TRBD1 matches 8 bases. The CDR3 has 16 amino acids. CDR1 SGHAT and CDR2 FQNNGV come from the germline V gene. With V trimmed by 1 base and J by 0 bases, 5 bases remained unmatched. CDR3 loop: CASSLAWTGPSYEQYF. Written as DNA, the CDR3 is TGTGCCAGCAGCTTAGCGTGGACAGGGCCCTCCTACGAGCAGTACTTC. The complete variable domain, with remaining parts taken from reference TRBV11-2 and TRBJ2-7, reads EAGVAQSPRYKIIEKRQSVAFWCNPISGHATLYWYQQILGQGPKLLIQFQNNGVVDDSQLPKDRFSAERLKGVDSTLKIQPAKLEDSAVYLCASSLAWTGPSYEQYFGPGTRLTVT.

This sequence joins TRBV6-5 and TRBJ2-3, with TRBD2 identical over 11 bases. CDR3 size: 16 residues. Per the germline V gene, CDR1 is MNHEY and CDR2 is SVGAGI. J gave up 1 base and V 2 bases, and 2 bases lay outside the gene matches. CDR3 sequence (DNA): TGTGCCAGCAGTTACGCGACTAGCGGGGGCACAGATACGCAGTATTTT. This sequence encodes CASSYATSGGTDTQYF.